This entry features one T cell receptor beta chain sequence. Its antigen is currently not known. Nothing much larger sits one base from this clone, and base qualities are not available. This sample was included in a study of CD8+ T cells in alopecia areata (dated by TCRdb to 2017 to 2018). Background for the entire study: The treated patients, all with moderate-to-severe alopecia areata, were enrolled in an open-label pilot trial of oral tofacitinib given at 5 to 10 mg twice daily. Tofacitinib was administered for 6 to 18 months, and 6 months of follow-up off drug were then conducted to assess delayed response and recurrence. Disease severity in treated patients was measured with the SALT score, which quantifies the percentage of affected scalp surface area. High-throughput TCRbeta sequencing was used to examine T cell clonal expansion in alopecia areata in both the C3H/HeJ mouse model and human patients. Scalp tissue and sorted CD4+ and CD8+ peripheral blood T cells from patchy and totalis/universalis alopecia areata patients and from healthy controls were covered by human TCRbeta sequencing. Biopsies were taken from tofacitinib-treated patients at baseline and again at 4 and 24 weeks into treatment, and several of those patients also had a later scalp biopsy. Clonality in the scalp was compared among normal scalp (n=4), patchy alopecia areata scalp (n=8), and alopecia totalis/universalis scalp (n=8). RNA was obtained with the PAXgene miRNA kit for fixed scalp, the miRNeasy kit for PBMCs, and the RNeasy kit for mouse skin. TCRbeta CDR3 regions were amplified by immunoSEQ multiplex PCR with 35 Vbeta forward and 13 Jbeta reverse primers.

Its CDR3 holds 12 amino acids, cysteine through phenylalanine. Only the CDR3 region is kept as DNA, spanning 36 bases read in frame from base 1. V is pared back by 3 bases and J by 8 bases, with 11 bases lying between the germline termini. As encoded in the germline V gene (reference sequence), CDR1 is SGHNT while CDR2 is YYREEE. Study-wide findings and limitations: Resident alphabeta T cells in normal human skin are also sequenced, complicating scalp TCR repertoire analysis, unlike mouse skin dominated by gammadelta T cells. Tofacitinib significantly decreased scalp clonality and the number of expanded CD8+ clones among the top 100 scalp clones. Because the treated cohort was small and had only one nonresponder, larger studies are needed to examine links between baseline CD8+ expansion and response. Compared with mice, TCR sequences shared between patients were less clear, possibly partly because of HLA diversity across the patient population. During tofacitinib treatment, many expanded lesional clones remained in scalp and blood, and this persistence may partly explain relapse after treatment is stopped. Compared with normal scalp, lesional scalp had higher clonality and more expanded CD8+ clones, particularly in alopecia totalis/universalis, a pattern that suggests antigenic drive.

Receptor amplification or capture employed the immunoSEQ multiplex PCR assay. To provide template for TCR sequencing, every sample had RNA extracted and reverse transcribed into cDNA. SuperScript III was used to make first-strand cDNA, primed with a 2:1 mix of oligo-dT and random hexamers. A synthetic immune receptor repertoire was used to gauge amplification bias, and whatever bias remained was removed computationally. As for the authors' bioinformatics: Raw reads were preprocessed to remove errors, and CDR3 was defined by IMGT conventions from the conserved cysteine to phenylalanine. Clonality was calculated as 1 minus Shannon entropy normalized by log2 of the number of productive unique TCRs. Scalp TCRbeta sequences were cross-referenced with sorted blood CD4 and CD8 repertoires so that the CD4 or CD8 identity of scalp clones could be inferred. TCRdb mirrors the immuneACCESS table, restricted to in-frame sequences. Some clones are absent from its copies; in checked studies, under half trace to an unresolved V gene, and the reason for the others is unknown. The V and J calls and clone size were taken over from that table, and D and trimming were inferred from the DNA. The sample has about 140,000 clones on record, around 87% of them singletons. Under 15% of the sample is in the top ten clones.

The intended sense of this specimen's time point label: around 4 weeks on oral tofacitinib. In light of the paper, this sample's treatment or condition label describes: oral pan-JAK inhibitor, 5-10 mg twice daily. Peripheral blood and lesional scalp punch biopsies were obtained from patients with alopecia areata. PBMCs were isolated by density centrifugation and stained for CD3, CD4 and CD8, after which CD4+ and CD8+ T cells were sorted on a FACSAria. Sequenced here: CD8+ T cells sorted from blood, sampled at week 4, from a patient treated with tofacitinib. The sequence is built from TRBV5-4 and TRBJ1-1, with no confident D gene call. This TCR was recovered from a human donor with alopecia areata. The bases are TGTGCCAGCAGCTCGGTCCCACAAGAAGCTTTCTTT. This encodes CASSSVPQEAFF.